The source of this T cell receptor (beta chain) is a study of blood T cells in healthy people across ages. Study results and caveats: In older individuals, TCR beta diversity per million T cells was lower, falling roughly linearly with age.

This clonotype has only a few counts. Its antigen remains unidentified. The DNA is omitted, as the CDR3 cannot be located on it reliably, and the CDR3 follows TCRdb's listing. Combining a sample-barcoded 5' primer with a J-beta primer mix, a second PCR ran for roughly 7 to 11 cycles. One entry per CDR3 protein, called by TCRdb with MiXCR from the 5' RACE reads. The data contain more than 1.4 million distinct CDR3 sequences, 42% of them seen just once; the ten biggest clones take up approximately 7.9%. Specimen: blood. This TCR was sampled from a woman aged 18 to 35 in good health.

The CDR3 sequence is CSVGPGTEAFF. This chain joins TRBV29-1 and TRBJ1-1; TRBD1, as called in the table, went unchecked against the DNA. From germline, CDR1 is SQVTM and CDR2 ANQGSEA. A total of 11 residues make up the CDR3, ends included.